This entry describes one TCR beta chain. Germline CDR1 reads SGHAT; CDR2 reads FQNNGV. V was cut by 6 bases and J by 5 bases, with 15 bases left in between. The CDR3 contains 14 residues. These data come from a study of T cell changes during pregnancy in multiple sclerosis. Measured with immunoSEQ multiplex PCR; TCRdb has only the in-frame clones, and not every one. In the table there are about 42,000 clones, around 84% of which are singletons. The sample here was CD4+ T cells from peripheral blood mononuclear cells, taken before pregnancy. The TCR sequence derives from a female donor with multiple sclerosis, enrolled in a pregnancy study. The chain joins TRBV11-2 to TRBJ2-3; no definite D call. CDR3 residues: CASRPSESQDTQYF. The CDR3 region has the DNA TGTGCCAGCAGACCCTCGGAGTCGCAAGATACGCAGTATTTT.